These 32 T cell receptor beta chains originate from one sample sequenced in a study of cytomegalovirus exposure and HLA in healthy donors. 13 Jbeta primers and 60 Vbeta primers were used for the PCR. The repertoire was sequenced with immunoSEQ multiplex PCR; TCRdb's copy has only in-frame clones and lacks some. This table has about 70,000 clones, approximately 90% appearing once. The specimen was PBMCs. These receptors were obtained from a woman aged 25 to 39 in good health and CMV-seronegative.

This clone was seen a handful of times. The rearrangement joins TRBV27 to TRBJ2-1; 16 bases line up with TRBD2. J lost 7 bases, V lost 4 bases, and 7 bases had no gene match. The CDR3 loop spans 17 amino acids. Germline-derived CDR1 and CDR2 are MNHEY and SMNVEV (reference sequence). The CDR3, as DNA: TGTGCCAGCAGTTCAAATCTGGGACTAGCGGGAGGGAATGAGCAGTTCTTC. This encodes CASSSNLGLAGGNEQFF.

The rearrangement links TRBV25-1 to TRBJ2-6, with D possibly matching TRBD2 (5 bases). The V end was cut by 2 bases, the J end by 1 base, with 6 bases between. Germline V gene data show CDR1 as MGHDK and CDR2 as SYGVNS. This CDR3 has 15 amino acids. Here the CDR3 DNA reads TGTGCCAGCAGTGAACGACTATCTGGGGCCAACGTCCTGACTTTC. Protein sequence: CASSERLSGANVLTF.

The chain joins TRBV4-1 to TRBJ2-1, with 7 bases fitting TRBD2. This CDR3 contains 17 residues. Germline loops: CDR1 MGHRA, CDR2 YSYEKL. Losses at the gene ends were 2 bases for V and 6 bases for J; bases not matched to a gene: 13. For the CDR3, the DNA is TGCGCCAGCAGCCAACTTAATCTAGCGGTCCCATCCAATGAGCAGTTCTTC. Protein: CASSQLNLAVPSNEQFF.

V is TRBV28 and J is TRBJ1-5; no clear D gene. Germline assignment: CDR1 MDHEN and CDR2 SYDVKM. The length of the CDR3 is 14 residues. V was cut by 1 base and J by 6 bases, with 10 bases left in between. CDR3 sequence reads: CASSLFGGRQPQHF. The CDR3 DNA follows: TGTGCCAGCAGTTTATTTGGAGGGCGTCAGCCCCAGCATTTT.

J is TRBJ2-2 and V is TRBV19, with 8 bases matching TRBD2. The trim removed 4 bases at V and 10 bases at J, leaving 8 bases unmatched. The CDR3 is 14 residues long. Germline V gene sequence: CDR1 LNHDA, CDR2 SQIVND (reference sequence). This chain's CDR3 is CASSTSGRLAELFF. For the CDR3, the DNA is TGTGCCAGTAGTACAAGCGGGAGACTGGCGGAGCTGTTTTTT.

V gene TRBV28 combines with J gene TRBJ2-7; D is ambiguous. The CDR3 spans 13 residues. Germline CDR1 reads MDHEN; CDR2 reads SYDVKM. Between the trimmed V and J ends, which lost 4 bases and 3 bases, there was a span of 10 bases. CDR3 bases: TGTGCCAGCAGTTCGCGTCTCCTCTACGAGCAGTACTTC. This gives the protein CASSSRLLYEQYF.

This chain uses TRBV18 with TRBJ2-1; 11 bases align to TRBD2. CDR3 length equals 15 residues. The germline gives CDR1 KGHSH, CDR2 LQKENI. Losses at the gene ends were 2 bases for V and 10 bases for J; bases not matched to a gene: 7. The CDR3 DNA reads TGTGCCAGCTCACCAGGGGGACTAGCGGCTTTGGAGCAGTTCTTC. Protein: CASSPGGLAALEQFF.

The chain uses TRBV28 and TRBJ1-2; TRBD1 might be the D (6 bases). Between the trimmed V and J ends, which lost 6 bases and 2 bases, there was a span of 10 bases. The CDR3 has 13 amino acids. CDR1 is MDHEN, CDR2 SYDVKM, per germline. The CDR3 DNA sequence: TGTGCCAGCAGCCCCAGGGGAAACTATGGCTACACCTTC. It is translated as CASSPRGNYGYTF.

This clone was counted once. The V call is TRBV7-2, the J call TRBJ2-3; 9 nucleotides agree with TRBD2. Germline V lookup: CDR1 SGHTA, CDR2 FQGNSA. This CDR3 spans 16 amino acids. V trimming: 3 bases; J trimming: 6 bases; junction bases outside the gene matches: 10. In nucleotides, the CDR3 is TGTGCCAGCAGCTTCACCGGGACTAGCAGTTGGGATACGCAGTATTTT. It encodes CASSFTGTSSWDTQYF. The variable domain in full, with the rest retrieved from reference TRBV7-2 and TRBJ2-3, is GAGVSQSPSNKVTEKGKDVELRCDPISGHTALYWYRQSLGQGLEFLIYFQGNSAPDKSGLPSDRFSAERTGGSVSTLTIQRTQQEDSAVYLCASSFTGTSSWDTQYFGPGTRLTVL.

This clone is medium-sized (0.01 to 0.1%) within its sample. The V gene is TRBV5-1, the J gene TRBJ2-7, with D perhaps matching TRBD1 (6 bases). The germline V gene encodes CDR1 SGHRS and CDR2 YFSETQ. The CDR3 covers 13 residues. Trimming left V 4 bases short and J 7 bases short, with 15 bases between. The CDR3 nucleotides read TGCGCCAGCAGCGCCACCATAACAGGGGAGCAGTACTTC. Its translation is CASSATITGEQYF.

This clone was recorded only once. The chain carries TRBV5-4 and TRBJ1-5, with D possibly being TRBD1 (6 bases). The CDR3 is made up of 16 amino acids. Trimming took off 4 bases at V and 7 bases at J, with 21 bases between the two ends. Germline V CDR1 and CDR2: SGHNT, YYREEE (reference sequence). CDR3 protein: CASSPNPQGPGQPQHF. CDR3 DNA sequence: TGTGCCAGCAGCCCTAACCCACAGGGTCCGGGGCAGCCCCAGCATTTT.

This clone has more than one count but fewer than ten. CDR3 sequence reads: CASSQSKNRVSEKLFF. For the CDR3, the DNA is TGCGCCAGCAGCCAATCTAAAAACAGGGTGTCCGAAAAACTGTTTTTT. J is TRBJ1-4 and V is TRBV4-3, with D possibly matching TRBD1 (6 bases). Trimming took off 2 bases at V and 8 bases at J, with 18 bases between the two ends. The CDR3 runs to 16 residues. Germline CDR1 is LGHNA and CDR2 is YSLEER.

V usage is TRBV28 and J usage is TRBJ2-7; D might be TRBD1 (6 bases). Germline CDR1 is MDHEN and CDR2 is SYDVKM. There are 15 residues in the CDR3. The V and J ends lost 5 bases and 5 bases respectively, with 19 bases between them. The CDR3 region is CASSPSSQGRDEQYF. The CDR3 nucleotides read TGTGCCAGCAGTCCCTCCTCACAGGGAAGGGACGAGCAGTACTTC.

The J gene is TRBJ1-5, the V gene TRBV7-9; a weak D match, TRBD1 (5 bases). Trimming removed 3 bases at V and 10 bases at J, with 13 bases between. Germline V gene data show CDR1 as SEHNR and CDR2 as FQNEAQ (reference sequence). The CDR3 runs 13 residues. The CDR3 sequence: CASSFDSYQPQHF. CDR3 nucleotides: TGTGCCAGCAGCTTTGACAGTTACCAACCCCAGCATTTT.

Here the CDR3 reads CASSPRTGTDEQYF. Here the CDR3 DNA reads TGTGCCAGCAGCCCGCGGACAGGGACGGACGAGCAGTACTTC. This chain joins TRBV9 and TRBJ2-7; TRBD1 aligns across 8 bases. The germline gives CDR1 SGDLS, CDR2 YYNGEE. The trim removed 4 bases at V and 5 bases at J, leaving 8 bases unmatched. The CDR3 contains 14 residues.

The chain is built from TRBV19 and TRBJ2-2, with TRBD2 matching over 10 bases. The CDR3 spans 16 residues. J was trimmed by 6 bases and V by 4 bases; bases with no gene match: 8. Germline values: CDR1 LNHDA, CDR2 SQIVND (reference sequence). The CDR3 nucleotides read TGTGCCAGTAGTACACAAGCGGGAGGGCCGGCCGGGGAGCTGTTTTTT. Protein: CASSTQAGGPAGELFF.

V gene TRBV19 combines with J gene TRBJ1-3, with D unclear. This CDR3 comprises 16 residues. V lost 4 bases to trimming and J lost 3 bases, with 16 bases between them. Germline V gene data show CDR1 as LNHDA and CDR2 as SQIVND (reference sequence). The CDR3 spells CASSTLPEIGGNTIYF. CDR3 DNA: TGTGCCAGTAGTACGCTTCCCGAGATCGGTGGAAACACCATATATTTT.

In this sample, this clone turned up a few times. This chain connects TRBV19 to TRBJ1-4; weak D call: TRBD1 (6 bases). CDR1 is LNHDA and CDR2 is SQIVND in the germline V gene (reference sequence). The CDR3 length is 16 residues. V lost 9 bases, J lost 8 bases, and 25 bases lay in between. The CDR3 DNA sequence: TGTGCCAGCGACAGTGGGGGGGGGCAATTCGAGGAAAAACTGTTTTTT. Protein sequence: CASDSGGGQFEEKLFF.

J is TRBJ1-5 and V is TRBV19, with a possible D match to TRBD1 (6 bases). V shed 1 base and J shed 2 bases, with 12 bases lying between them. Germline CDR1 LNHDA, CDR2 SQIVND (reference sequence). The CDR3 loop spans 16 amino acids. The CDR3 nucleotides read TGTGCCAGTAGTATAGCCCCAGGGGCAGGCAATCAGCCCCAGCATTTT. This encodes CASSIAPGAGNQPQHF.

The genes are TRBV7-9 and TRBJ1-4; D possibly corresponds to TRBD1 (6 bases). The CDR3 is 16 amino acids. Between the trimmed V and J ends, which lost 1 base and 3 bases, there was a span of 12 bases. Germline V lookup: CDR1 SEHNR, CDR2 FQNEAQ (reference sequence). The CDR3 is CASSLGNGGPNEKLFF. DNA for the CDR3: TGTGCCAGCAGCTTAGGGAACGGGGGGCCTAATGAAAAACTGTTTTTT.

The V gene is TRBV11-2, the J gene TRBJ2-3, with D possibly being TRBD1 (6 bases). The CDR3 is 17 amino acids. Germline lookup yields CDR1 SGHAT and CDR2 FQNNGV. Trimming shortened V by 1 base and J by 2 bases, and 16 bases separated the two germline ends. The CDR3 here is CASSLVAPGAITDTQYF. The DNA of the CDR3 is TGTGCCAGCAGCTTAGTTGCGCCAGGGGCTATCACAGATACGCAGTATTTT.

The genes are TRBV29-1 and TRBJ1-2; no firm D call. The germline CDR1 and CDR2 sequences are SQVTM and ANQGSEA. The CDR3 runs to 12 residues. With 3 bases removed from V and 3 bases from J, the gap between germline ends came to 8 bases. The DNA of the CDR3 is TGCAGCGTTGATCTAGATGACTATGGCTACACCTTC. The encoded protein is CSVDLDDYGYTF.

This chain connects TRBV27 to TRBJ1-6, with D possibly being TRBD1 (5 bases). Trimming pared 8 bases from V and 4 bases from J, leaving 12 bases between. Germline V lookup: CDR1 MNHEY, CDR2 SMNVEV (reference sequence). The CDR3 has 14 amino acids. The CDR3 DNA is TGTGCCAGCGCTGGGGGAGGGTATAATTCACCCCTCCACTTT. This encodes CASAGGGYNSPLHF.

The rearrangement joins TRBV9 to TRBJ2-5, with 9 bases aligning to TRBD2. The CDR3 covers 14 residues. Germline loops: CDR1 SGDLS, CDR2 YYNGEE. V was pared by 0 bases and J by 4 bases, with 1 base of the junction left unmatched. DNA for the CDR3: TGTGCCAGCAGCGTAGGTAGCGGGAGAGAGACCCAGTACTTC. This translates into CASSVGSGRETQYF.

The chain combines TRBV6-1 with TRBJ1-1; 7 bases are a match to TRBD1. There are 19 residues in the CDR3. V was pared by 0 bases and J by 1 base, with 14 bases of the junction left unmatched. CDR1 MNHNS and CDR2 SASEGT come from the germline V gene. CDR3 residues: CASSEAATGAVGGNTEAFF. Here the CDR3 DNA reads TGTGCCAGCAGTGAAGCGGCCACAGGGGCAGTAGGGGGGAACACTGAAGCTTTCTTT.

The rearrangement joins TRBV2 to TRBJ2-7; TRBD2 matches at 7 bases. The CDR3 runs to 13 residues. J was trimmed by 9 bases and V by 8 bases; bases with no gene match: 13. Germline CDR1 is SNHLY and CDR2 is FYNNEI. The CDR3 sequence is CASRPSGNRAQYF. DNA of the CDR3: TGTGCCAGCCGGCCCAGCGGGAACCGGGCGCAGTACTTC. Looking up the rest from reference TRBV2 and TRBJ2-7 gives the full variable domain: EPEVTQTPSHQVTQMGQEVILRCVPISNHLYFYWYRQILGQKVEFLVSFYNNEISEKSEIFDDQFSVERPDGSNFTLKIRSTKLEDSAMYFCASRPSGNRAQYFGPGTRLTVT.

The rearrangement links TRBV7-9 to TRBJ1-4, with 9 positions matching TRBD1. CDR1 and CDR2 from the germline V gene are SEHNR and FQNEAQ (reference sequence). V shed 5 bases, J shed 5 bases, and the junction held 3 bases outside the gene matches. The CDR3 totals 14 residues. The CDR3 loop reads CASSRGQGNEKLFF. The CDR3 region has the DNA TGTGCCAGCAGCCGGGGACAGGGAAATGAAAAACTGTTTTTT.

In this sample, this clone turned up once. V gene TRBV28 combines with J gene TRBJ2-3; D is unresolved. The V end was cut by 5 bases, the J end by 2 bases, with 20 bases between. The CDR3 has 17 residues. Germline assignment: CDR1 MDHEN and CDR2 SYDVKM. This CDR3 is CASSPALGTIPTDTQYF. The DNA of the CDR3 is TGTGCCAGCAGTCCAGCCCTAGGAACCATCCCCACAGATACGCAGTATTTT.

This chain joins TRBV5-4 and TRBJ2-3, with D unresolved. This CDR3 is 13 amino acids long. Germline V gene lookup returns CDR1 SGHNT and CDR2 YYREEE (reference sequence). The V and J ends lost 0 bases and 4 bases respectively, with 6 bases between them. Here the CDR3 reads CASSLEIADTQYF. CDR3 nucleotides: TGTGCCAGCAGCTTGGAAATAGCAGATACGCAGTATTTT. The full variable domain, rest sourced from reference TRBV5-4 and TRBJ2-3, is ETGVTQSPTHLIKTRGQQVTLRCSSQSGHNTVSWYQQALGQGPQFIFQYYREEENGRGNFPPRFSGLQFPNYSSELNVNALELDDSALYLCASSLEIADTQYFGPGTRLTVL.

The chain has TRBV4-2 and TRBJ1-5; TRBD1 agrees at 7 bases. The CDR3 consists of 16 residues. Germline V gene sequence: CDR1 LGHNA, CDR2 YNFKEQ. Unmatched junction bases numbered 7, after V lost 5 bases and J lost 0 bases. CDR3 protein: CASSYAGQYSNQPQHF. The CDR3 coding sequence is TGTGCCAGCAGCTATGCGGGACAGTATAGCAATCAGCCCCAGCATTTT.

The CDR3 region has the DNA TGCGCCAGCAGCCCCGCAGGGGGCCAGAGGATATACGAGCAGTACTTC. Amino acids: CASSPAGGQRIYEQYF. The chain couples TRBV5-1 to TRBJ2-7; 8 bases agree with TRBD1. Germline CDR1 SGHRS, CDR2 YFSETQ. V dropped 4 bases and J dropped 4; count of bases not matched to a gene: 13. The CDR3 has 16 amino acids.

The chain couples TRBV7-8 to TRBJ2-5; 9 bases match TRBD2. The J call may be mistaken, given a closer DNA end match to TRBJ2-7. This CDR3 comprises 15 residues. Germline lookup yields CDR1 SGHVS and CDR2 FQNEAQ. The chain's CDR3 is CASSENSGSTYEQYF. Written as DNA, the CDR3 is TGTGCCAGCAGCGAAAATAGCGGGAGTACCTACGAGCAGTACTTC.